These 27 T cell receptor beta chains originate from one sample sequenced in a study of CD8 T cells in ankylosing spondylitis (dated by TCRdb to 2015 to 2018). The library was made by 5' RACE. Sequencing used an Illumina HiSeq 2500. TCRdb reran the public reads through fastp at Q25 and MiXCR, keeping productive beta chains. Every CDR3 protein is listed once, alongside the most common genes and DNA of its rows. Counted in this sample were 130,000 or so distinct CDR3 sequences; over 10% of them appeared once. Approximately 4% of the sample lies in the top ten. The sample taken for sequencing was blood, either unsorted or a sorted T cell fraction (not recorded which). All receptors derive from a female donor with ankylosing spondylitis or in good health (not recorded which).

This clonotype was detected many times. The genes are TRBV5-6 and TRBJ1-1, with D unclear. The germline V gene has CDR1 SGHDT and CDR2 YYEEEE. Trimming took off 2 bases at V and 4 bases at J, with 6 bases between the two ends. This CDR3 region has 12 residues. This CDR3 reads CASSFQSTEAFF. The CDR3 nucleotides are TGTGCCAGCAGCTTTCAGAGCACTGAAGCTTTCTTT.

Ten or more counts support this clonotype. The V call is TRBV18, the J call TRBJ1-1, with D possibly matching TRBD1 (5 bases). V was clipped by 2 bases and J by 3 bases, with 7 bases between them. Germline assignment: CDR1 KGHSH and CDR2 LQKENI. The CDR3 loop spans 13 amino acids. CDR3 nucleotides: TGTGCCAGCTCACCAGGGGGTGACACTGAAGCTTTCTTT. This sequence encodes CASSPGGDTEAFF.

There are many counts of this clonotype. The J gene is TRBJ1-1, the V gene TRBV29-1; D unclear. Between the trimmed V and J ends, which lost 2 bases and 6 bases, there was a span of 16 bases. The CDR3 sequence is 14 residues long. In germline, CDR1 is SQVTM, CDR2 ANQGSEA. CDR3 amino acids: CSVEPRRPAAEAFF. Written as DNA, the CDR3 is TGCAGCGTTGAACCCCGCCGTCCCGCCGCTGAAGCTTTCTTT.

This clonotype was seen many times. The rearrangement links TRBV5-1 to TRBJ2-4; D is ambiguous. The CDR3 loop spans 15 amino acids. Germline V CDR1 and CDR2: SGHRS, YFSETQ. V shed 0 bases and J shed 2 bases, with 9 bases lying between them. The CDR3 region is CASSLVPGSKNIQYF. The DNA of the CDR3 is TGCGCCAGCAGCTTGGTTCCGGGTTCCAAAAACATTCAGTACTTC.

This clonotype was detected ten times or more. V and J are TRBV5-4 and TRBJ2-7; 7 bases are shared with TRBD1. Germline values: CDR1 SGHNT, CDR2 YYREEE (reference sequence). The CDR3 has 15 residues. The junction had 12 bases not matched to a gene; V was cut back by 4 bases and J by 5 bases. The CDR3 reads CASSRTGTAEDEQYF. The CDR3 region has the DNA TGTGCCAGCAGCCGAACCGGGACAGCAGAAGACGAGCAGTACTTC.

This clonotype was observed at least ten times. The CDR3 DNA follows: TGCAGTGCTAGAAGCGGAGCAGCGGGAGGGAGCACAGATACGCAGTATTTT. It codes for CSARSGAAGGSTDTQYF. This chain joins TRBV20-1 and TRBJ2-3; 10 bases fit TRBD2. Trimming removed 2 bases from V and 0 bases from J; junction bases left unmatched: 8. Per the germline V gene, CDR1 is DFQATT and CDR2 is SNEGSKA (reference sequence). The CDR3 extends over 17 amino acids.

This clonotype was seen ten or more times. The V call is TRBV20-1, the J call TRBJ2-1; the D gene is possibly TRBD1 (6 bases). Germline V gene sequence: CDR1 DFQATT, CDR2 SNEGSKA (reference sequence). The CDR3 sequence is 13 residues long. V was pared by 3 bases and J by 9 bases, with 15 bases between. CDR3 nucleotides: TGCAGTGCTAGTGGGGGCCCTGCTAGTGAGCAGTTCTTC. Amino acid sequence: CSASGGPASEQFF.

The chain has TRBV4-1 and TRBJ1-4; D ambiguous. The CDR3 extends over 15 amino acids. Germline V gene lookup returns CDR1 MGHRA and CDR2 YSYEKL. V was pared by 0 bases and J by 8 bases, with 13 bases between. The CDR3 spells CASSQERLAEEKLFF. The CDR3 region has the DNA TGCGCCAGCAGCCAAGAAAGATTGGCGGAGGAAAAACTGTTTTTT.

This clonotype has a count of ten or more. This chain connects TRBV20-1 to TRBJ2-3, with 11 bases identical to TRBD2. The junction had 6 bases not matched to a gene; V was cut back by 7 bases and J by 6 bases. Germline V gives CDR1 DFQATT, CDR2 SNEGSKA (reference sequence). The CDR3 totals 13 residues. DNA for the CDR3: TGCAGTGAAGTAGCGGGGGGGCTGGATACGCAGTATTTT. Residues: CSEVAGGLDTQYF.

About this clonotype: The junction departs from germline at one end; a sequencing error may be responsible. V usage is TRBV7-8 and J usage is TRBJ1-4, with D uncertain. Per the germline V gene, CDR1 is SGHVS and CDR2 is FQNEAQ. CDR3 length: 11 residues. Written as DNA, the CDR3 is TGTGCCAGCAGCTTCGGGGAAAAACTGTTATTT. This codes for CASSFGEKLLF.

This clonotype was seen ten or more times. The chain's CDR3 is CASSYSGQGLLNTEAFF. DNA of the CDR3: TGTGCCAGCAGTTACTCGGGACAGGGACTCTTGAACACTGAAGCTTTCTTT. The chain joins TRBV6-5 to TRBJ1-1, with 9 bases identical to TRBD1. Germline V CDR1 and CDR2: MNHEY, SVGAGI. The CDR3 is 17 amino acids. J gave up 0 bases and V 0 bases, and 5 bases lay outside the gene matches.

This clonotype has a count of ten or more. The V and J genes are TRBV9 and TRBJ2-7, with no clear D. Trimming pared 3 bases from V and 0 bases from J, leaving 10 bases between. Germline CDR1 SGDLS, CDR2 YYNGEE. This CDR3 has 14 residues. CDR3 region: CASSGPDVSYEQYF. CDR3 nucleotide sequence: TGTGCCAGCAGCGGACCAGACGTCTCCTACGAGCAGTACTTC.

In its sample, this clonotype was seen many times. The chain employs TRBV20-1 and TRBJ2-1, with D possibly matching TRBD2 (5 bases). V was trimmed by 5 bases and J by 1 base, leaving 9 bases between them. The CDR3 has 13 residues. Germline V gene lookup returns CDR1 DFQATT and CDR2 SNEGSKA (reference sequence). CDR3 protein: CSASSFSYNEQFF. In DNA form, the CDR3 reads TGCAGTGCTTCTAGCTTTTCCTACAATGAGCAGTTCTTC.

This clonotype was seen repeatedly, ten times or more. The chain carries TRBV6-2 or TRBV6-3 and TRBJ1-5, with D unresolved. Germline V gene data show CDR1 as MNHEY and CDR2 as SVGEGT. The ends were cut back, 5 bases at V and 4 bases at J, with 9 bases in the middle. This CDR3 is built from 13 residues. CDR3 amino acids: CASSTTRNQPQHF. The CDR3, as DNA: TGTGCCAGCAGTACTACGAGAAATCAGCCCCAGCATTTT.

V gene TRBV20-1 combines with J gene TRBJ1-1, with D perhaps TRBD1 (6 bases). Germline CDR1 and CDR2: DFQATT and SNEGSKA (reference sequence). The V and J ends lost 5 bases and 1 base respectively, with 23 bases between them. This CDR3 is built from 17 residues. The CDR3 coding sequence is TGCAGTGCTGTAGCTCGTCCGCGGGGGCGCGAGAACACTGAAGCTTTCTTT. It yields the protein CSAVARPRGRENTEAFF.

This clonotype was counted ten times or more. V is TRBV6-6 and J is TRBJ2-5, with unresolved D. CDR1 is MNHNY, CDR2 SVGAGI, per germline (reference sequence). The CDR3 length is 13 residues. V was clipped by 7 bases and J by 2 bases, with 11 bases between them. As DNA, the CDR3 is TGTGCCAGCAATAGGCTATCTCAAGAGACCCAGTACTTC. It yields the protein CASNRLSQETQYF.

This clonotype was observed at least ten times. The chain carries TRBV3-1 and TRBJ1-2, with 10 bases fitting TRBD1. This CDR3 contains 14 residues. Germline CDR1 is LGHDT and CDR2 is YNNKEL (reference sequence). Trimming took 4 bases from V and 5 from J; bases not matched to a gene: 4. The CDR3 bases are TGTGCCAGCAGCCCCCGGGACAGGGGATATGGCTACACCTTC. Translating it yields CASSPRDRGYGYTF. Combining the CDR3 with reference TRBV3-1 and TRBJ1-2 gives the whole variable domain DTAVSQTPKYLVTQMGNDKSIKCEQNLGHDTMYWYKQDSKKFLKIMFSYNNKELIINETVPNRFSPKSPDKAHLNLHINSLELGDSAVYFCASSPRDRGYGYTFGSGTRLTVV.

This clonotype came up many times. The chain joins TRBV12-3 or TRBV12-4 to TRBJ2-7; D gene uncertain. CDR3 length: 12 amino acids. Trimming shortened V by 6 bases and J by 3 bases, and 9 bases separated the two germline ends. DNA for the CDR3: TGTGCCAGCAGCCCATATTTCTACGAGCAGTACTTC. Translating it yields CASSPYFYEQYF.

Of note for this clonotype: A much larger clone lies a single base off, so this may be a read error. This chain joins TRBV30 and TRBJ1-2; 11 bases are shared with TRBD1. Germline CDR1 and CDR2: GTSNPN and SVGIG (reference sequence). The CDR3 covers 14 residues. The CDR3 DNA reads TGTGCCTGGAGTCTGGGACAGGGGGTCTATGGCGACACCTTC. It encodes CAWSLGQGVYGDTF.

This clonotype was observed many times. V and J are TRBV25-1 and TRBJ2-2; D may be TRBD1 (6 bases). CDR1 is MGHDK and CDR2 is SYGVNS in the germline V gene. The germline V and J ends were trimmed by 4 bases and 1 base, with 7 bases remaining between them. The length of the CDR3 is 14 residues. CDR3 nucleotide sequence: TGTGCCAGCAGTGTACAGGGGAACACCGGGGAGCTGTTTTTT. This gives the protein CASSVQGNTGELFF. Full variable domain (remainder filled in from reference TRBV25-1 and TRBJ2-2): EADIYQTPRYLVIGTGKKITLECSQTMGHDKMYWYQQDPGMELHLIHYSYGVNSTEKGDLSSESTVSRIRTEHFPLTLESARPSHTSQYLCASSVQGNTGELFFGEGSRLTVL.

This clonotype has a count of ten or more. The genes are TRBV10-3 and TRBJ2-7, with a tentative D call TRBD1 (5 bases). CDR1 and CDR2 (germline): ENHRY, SYGVKD. Trimming left V 11 bases short and J 0 bases short, with 14 bases between. The CDR3 covers 13 residues. The CDR3: CASFSGSSYEQYF. The DNA for the CDR3 is TGTGCCTCCTTCTCAGGGTCCTCCTACGAGCAGTACTTC.

There are many counts of this clonotype. V is TRBV24-1 and J is TRBJ2-3, with D possibly matching TRBD1 (5 bases). Looked up from germline, CDR1 is KGHDR and CDR2 is SFDVKD. V was clipped by 4 bases and J by 4 bases, with 11 bases between them. This CDR3 has 14 residues. The DNA for the CDR3 is TGTGCCACCAGTGAAGGACATTGGGCAGATACGCAGTATTTT. Translated, it gives CATSEGHWADTQYF.

This clonotype was detected ten times or more. This chain's CDR3 is CSASRDRDEQYF. In nucleotides, the CDR3 is TGCAGTGCTAGCCGAGACAGGGATGAGCAGTACTTC. This chain joins TRBV20-1 and TRBJ2-7; 7 bases are shared with TRBD1. CDR3 size: 12 residues. The V gene end was trimmed by 3 bases and the J gene end by 7 bases; junction bases not matched to a gene: 6. Germline V gene data show CDR1 as DFQATT and CDR2 as SNEGSKA (reference sequence).

This clonotype showed up just a few times. J is TRBJ1-1 and V is TRBV29-1, with 8 bases identical to TRBD1. The germline V gene has CDR1 SQVTM and CDR2 ANQGSEA. Trimming at V came to 7 bases and at J to 6 bases, leaving 16 bases not matched to a gene. This CDR3 has 15 residues. CDR3 DNA sequence: TGCAGCGCAGCCATACAGGGGGACGCGTCCCCTGAAGCTTTCTTT. This translates into CSAAIQGDASPEAFF.

In its sample, this clonotype was seen many times. The chain uses TRBV20-1 and TRBJ1-1; D may be TRBD1 (5 bases). Germline V gene data show CDR1 as DFQATT and CDR2 as SNEGSKA (reference sequence). The CDR3 extends over 14 amino acids. V lost 0 bases to trimming and J lost 1 base, with 9 bases between them. CDR3 loop: CSARERGGNTEAFF. In DNA form, the CDR3 reads TGCAGTGCTAGAGAGAGGGGCGGGAACACTGAAGCTTTCTTT.

This clonotype has ten or more counts. The genes are TRBV27 and TRBJ2-1; 13 bases align to TRBD2. The length of the CDR3 is 16 residues. V lost 7 bases, J lost 7 bases, and 10 bases stayed unmatched. CDR1 and CDR2 (germline): MNHEY, SMNVEV (reference sequence). CDR3 residues: CASTALTSGGGNEQFF. Here the CDR3 DNA reads TGTGCCAGCACGGCATTAACTAGCGGGGGGGGGAATGAGCAGTTCTTC.

Points on this clonotype: A read error is possible here, since a much larger clone lies one base away. The chain has TRBV12-3 or TRBV12-4 and TRBJ1-5; D is unresolved. The CDR3 contains 12 residues. The CDR3 region is CAGSFGNQPQHF. In nucleotides, the CDR3 is TGTGCCGGCAGTTTTGGCAATCAGCCCCAGCATTTT.